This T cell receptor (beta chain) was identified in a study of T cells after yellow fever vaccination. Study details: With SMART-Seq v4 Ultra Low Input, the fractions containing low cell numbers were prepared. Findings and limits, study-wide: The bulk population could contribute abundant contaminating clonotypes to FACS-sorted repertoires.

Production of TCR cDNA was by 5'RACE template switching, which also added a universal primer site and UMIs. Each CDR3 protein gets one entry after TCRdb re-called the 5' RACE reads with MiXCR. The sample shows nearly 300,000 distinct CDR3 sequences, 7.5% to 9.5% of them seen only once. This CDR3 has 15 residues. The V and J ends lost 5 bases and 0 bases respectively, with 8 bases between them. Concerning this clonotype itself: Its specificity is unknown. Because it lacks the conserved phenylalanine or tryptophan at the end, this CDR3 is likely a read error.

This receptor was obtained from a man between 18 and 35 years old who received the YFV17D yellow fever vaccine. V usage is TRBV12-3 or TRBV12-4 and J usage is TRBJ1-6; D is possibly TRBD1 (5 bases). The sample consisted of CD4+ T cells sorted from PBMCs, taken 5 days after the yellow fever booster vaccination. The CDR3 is CASSLDSSYNSPLHI. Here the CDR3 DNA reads TGTGCCAGCAGTCTCGACAGCTCCTATAATTCACCCCTCCACATT.